This T cell receptor beta chain appears in the sequencing data of a study of T-cell memory formation after mild COVID-19. TCRdb called the 5' RACE reads again in MiXCR, with one record for every CDR3 protein. Of roughly 580,000 distinct CDR3 sequences listed, roughly 18% are singletons. The receptor's source is an adult woman who had mild COVID-19 (a few samples of this study predate the infection). Cell type and time point are not known. The sample consisted of PBMCs or a T cell subset sorted from them (not recorded which).

Here the CDR3 DNA reads TGTGCCAGCAGCCCTAGCGGGAGCACGCAGTATTTT. Translated, it gives CASSPSGSTQYF. The J gene is TRBJ2-3, the V gene TRBV7-9; 10 bases fit TRBD2. Germline V gene data show CDR1 as SEHNR and CDR2 as FQNEAQ (reference sequence). V was pared by 5 bases and J by 9 bases, with 2 bases of the junction left unmatched. CDR3 length: 12 amino acids.